This T cell receptor beta chain was found in a study of shared clonotypes between healthy human individuals (dated by TCRdb to 2018 to 2021). At the level of the whole study: The cohort comprised a couple of women and a few men aged 18 to 49 years. Per donor, leukapheresis produced somewhere between about 0.9 and 9 billion PBMCs. Blood TCR repertoires of about 5 healthy adults were deeply sequenced to estimate repertoire size and the extent of clonotype sharing between individuals. Different laboratories and diverse techniques were used to prepare libraries and sequence TCR repertoires, to increase sequencing depth and limit assay-specific biases. Summary of the overall study and its limitations: Pairwise subsampling led to the expectation that sequencing depth would affect the degree of clonotype sharing among donors. The genetic and exposure-history diversity represented was limited by the small number of donors. Sampling was limited to blood, and TCR repertoires in tissue likely differ from TCR repertoires in blood.

This clone showed up just once. Which antigen it targets is not known. This may be a read error, as it is one base from a much larger clone. The cysteine opens and the phenylalanine closes a CDR3 of 13 amino acids. The DNA shown is the 39-base CDR3, in frame from base 1. The germline V gene gives CDR1 as SQVTM and CDR2 as ANQGSEA. The donors were healthy, HIV-negative adults who had no recently reported acute infections or vaccinations. Every donor was a Caucasian adult residing in Nashville, Tennessee, USA. For unsorted samples, some 90 million PBMCs were counted and genomic DNA was extracted with the QIAamp DNA Blood Mini kit. Blood was collected by leukapheresis, and PBMCs were isolated by Ficoll-Histopaque density gradient centrifugation and then cryopreserved in liquid nitrogen vapor phase. TCR CDR3 regions were amplified from genomic DNA by multiplex PCR using the deep immunoSEQ assay. Extracted genomic DNA from each cell subset was distributed evenly across all wells of several immunoSEQ 96-well plates, and each plate was treated as a replicate. For unsorted PBMC, approximately 300 ng of genomic DNA, equivalent to roughly 30,000 T cell genomes, went into each replicate PCR. Ten immunoSEQ deep assay plates were used to sequence unsorted PBMC genomic DNA. Purified libraries were measured with a Qubit 3.0 fluorometer, size-checked on a Bioanalyzer 2100, and measured again with the KAPA Library Quantification kit. Every immunoSEQ 96-well plate was sequenced on a dedicated single-read 150-cycle Illumina NextSeq 550 flow cell. In the original analysis: Because the immunoSEQ output included only junctional sequences and no quality scores, the filtering could not be the same as the filtering used for full-length reads. To assign V/J genes and CDR3, sequences were annotated against IMGT germline references using PyIR, a Python wrapper for IgBLAST v1.9. Reads were removed for weak V/J assignments (E-value above 1e-6), missing CDR3, stop codons, out-of-frame junctions, or ambiguous translated residues. A V3J clonotype was defined by an identical inferred V gene, J gene, and CDR3 amino acid sequence. Percentage overlap between repertoires was calculated by dividing the number of shared unique clonotypes by the size of the smaller repertoire. Repertoire richness was assessed with RTK rarefaction, the Chao1 estimator, and Recon v2.1 estimates of unobserved clonotypes. Not all clones reach the TCRdb copy of this immuneACCESS table, which keeps in-frame sequences only. Checked studies attribute under half of the gap to unresolved V genes and leave the rest unexplained. The DNA was the basis for D and trimming; V, J and clone size are from that table. The sample table shows 500,000 to 650,000 clones, and around three quarters are seen once. Together, the top ten hold more than 10% of the sample.

The chain is encoded by TRBV29-1 joined to TRBJ2-5; the D element might be TRBD1 or TRBD2, as each aligns at 5 bases. The clonotype originates from a woman aged 35 to 49 in good health. Some clones in this sample may be carry-over from other donors' samples. Sequences were obtained from PBMCs. Read as DNA, the sequence is TGCGGCGTTGGCCCGGGACCACAAGAGACCCAGTACTTC. This sequence encodes CGVGPGPQETQYF.